This T cell receptor beta chain came from a study of blood T cell repertoires in COVID-19. Study in general: Acute-phase and convalescent COVID-19 samples originated in the United States, Italy and Spain. T cells, B-cell-depleted T cells, or PBMCs supplied cDNA or gDNA.

This clone was detected a few times. V lost 6 bases and J lost 0; bases outside the gene matches: 5. The length of the CDR3 is 15 residues. Looked up from germline, CDR1 is MNHEY and CDR2 is SVGAGI. In the authors' workflow: Estimation of nucleated cell counts relied on the amplification of reference gene primers. The protocol was immunoSEQ multiplex PCR, while the TCRdb copy is restricted to in-frame clones and leaves out a portion. Clone size and the V and J calls come from that table; the DNA yielded D and trimming. This sample carries about 61,000 clones, about 88% of them seen once, and the ten largest clones take over 20%.

This chain uses TRBV6-5 with TRBJ1-5; 7 bases align to TRBD1. This receptor was identified in a woman in her 50s with active or convalescent COVID-19. The sequenced material came from peripheral blood. The CDR3 spells CASRDRAYSNQPQHF. CDR3 coding DNA: TGTGCCAGCAGAGACAGGGCGTATAGCAATCAGCCCCAGCATTTT.